This TCR beta chain was captured in a study (dated by TCRdb to the early 2010s). Sequencing relied on an Illumina Genome Analyzer IIx. TCRdb reprocessed the public reads (quality trimming at Q25 with fastp, clone calling with MiXCR) and kept in-frame beta chains. Each entry merges the rows of one CDR3 protein and shows their most common DNA and genes. This sample gives roughly 7,100 distinct CDR3 sequences in total; roughly a third of them show up just once. Roughly 20% of the sample is held by the ten biggest clonotypes. By sample share, this clonotype is medium-sized (0.01 to 0.1%). The specificity of this receptor is unknown. The record has no base qualities; no much larger clone is one base away. CDR1 GTSNPN and CDR2 SVGIG were looked up in the germline V gene (reference sequence). The CDR3 spans 18 residues, from the cysteine through the phenylalanine. The entry retains the CDR3 DNA only, 54 bases that are in frame from base 1. The germline ends are 24 bases apart after V is trimmed by 4 bases and J by 2 bases.

The sequence joins TRBV30 to TRBJ2-1, with TRBD2 perhaps the D gene, on 6 matching bases. What was sequenced was blood. This clonotype was sampled from a human donor. The CDR3 region: CAWIRVTPAGKTYNEQFF. The DNA sequence is TGTGCCTGGATTCGAGTCACCCCGGCGGGAAAAACCTACAATGAGCAGTTCTTC.